This TCR beta chain was documented in a study of STAT5B mutations in CD4+ large granular lymphocyte leukemia. About the study: CD8+ depletion followed by anti-CD4 microbead selection was applied to cryopreserved cells.

Recruitment of CD4+ T-LGLL patients was in Padova, Helsinki and Shinshu. Sequencing was at survey level. Clones were read by immunoSEQ multiplex PCR, and TCRdb kept only the in-frame ones, dropping some. The table includes approximately 4,400 clones, about 80% detected once. Germline assignment: CDR1 MNHNS and CDR2 SASEGT. The CDR3 has 13 residues. The V gene lost 5 bases and the J gene lost 6 bases, with 11 bases spanning the gap. Sequenced input: PBMCs. This chain links TRBV6-1 with TRBJ2-4; TRBD2 is a possible D gene (6 bases). The sequence came from a man between 65 and 85 years old with CD4+ T-cell large granular lymphocyte leukemia. The CDR3 region is CASSLVGGNIQYF. CDR3 DNA sequence: TGTGCCAGCAGTTTAGTGGGGGGAAACATTCAGTACTTC.